This T cell receptor (beta chain) derives from a study of cytomegalovirus exposure and HLA in healthy donors. Study-wide findings and caveats: In an earlier analysis, in 620 or so donors, most V segments appeared productive either ~90% or ~30% of the time. When the data were analyzed later, several of the most significant clusters appeared to be linked to common viral pathogens. The authors judged a highly shared variant cluster likely a sequencing artifact. CMV serostatus was the sole immune exposure information available.

The germline V and J ends were trimmed by 5 bases and 5 bases, with 9 bases remaining between them. The CDR3 runs 12 residues. CDR1 and CDR2 from the germline V gene are SEHNR and FQNEAQ (reference sequence). The PCR employed 60 Vbeta primers together with 13 Jbeta primers. Measured with immunoSEQ multiplex PCR; TCRdb has only the in-frame clones, and not every one. The table includes around 74,000 clones, around 80% detected once. As regards this clone: Antigen unknown. The sample has other DNA sequences that encode this CDR3 too.

The V call is TRBV7-9, the J call TRBJ1-1; D not resolved. Material for sequencing was PBMCs. The TCR comes from a man younger than 40 in good health and CMV-seronegative. The CDR3 DNA is TGTGCCAGCAGCCCCAGAGGAACTGAAGCTTTCTTT. It codes for CASSPRGTEAFF.